One sample yielded the 10 T cell receptor beta chains listed below, sequenced in a study of cytomegalovirus exposure and HLA in healthy donors. PCR primers comprised 60 Vbeta and 13 Jbeta primers. Assay: immunoSEQ multiplex PCR; the TCRdb copy retains only in-frame clones and omits some. The sample consists of under 150,000 clones, more than 75% of them appearing once. Material: PBMCs. These TCRs come from a man aged 50-60 years in good health and CMV-seronegative.

The chain employs TRBV6-5 and TRBJ1-1, with 7 positions matching TRBD1. CDR3 length: 12 amino acids. From germline, CDR1 is MNHEY and CDR2 SVGAGI. V gave up 6 bases and J gave up 3 bases; unmatched junction bases: 1. CDR3 sequence (DNA): TGTGCCAGCAGGGGGACAGACACTGAAGCTTTCTTT. Its translation: CASRGTDTEAFF.

V usage is TRBV6-1 and J usage is TRBJ1-5, with 7 bases that match TRBD1. CDR1 MNHNS and CDR2 SASEGT come from the germline V gene. J was trimmed by 7 bases and V by 4 bases; bases with no gene match: 7. This CDR3 is built from 14 residues. The CDR3 nucleotides read TGTGCCAGCAGTGGTCGGCAGGGGGACCAGCCCCAGCATTTT. Its translation is CASSGRQGDQPQHF.

The V call is TRBV28, the J call TRBJ1-1; TRBD1 is a possible D gene (5 bases). The ends were cut back, 3 bases at V and 10 bases at J, with 15 bases in the middle. This CDR3 is built from 13 residues. Germline CDR1 MDHEN, CDR2 SYDVKM. This CDR3 reads CASSLGGGLGAFF. Here the CDR3 DNA reads TGTGCCAGCAGTTTGGGGGGGGGTTTGGGAGCTTTCTTT.

The rearrangement uses TRBV18 and TRBJ1-1; D call uncertain. CDR3 size: 12 residues. From germline, CDR1 is KGHSH and CDR2 LQKENI. With 1 base removed from V and 7 bases from J, the gap between germline ends came to 7 bases. The DNA for the CDR3 is TGTGCCAGCTCACCACTGGCGGGTGAAGCTTTCTTT. Protein product: CASSPLAGEAFF. Full variable domain (rest looked up from reference TRBV18 and TRBJ1-1): NAGVMQNPRHLVRRRGQEARLRCSPMKGHSHVYWYRQLPEEGLKFMVYLQKENIIDESGMPKERFSAEFPKEGPSILRIQQVVRGDSAAYFCASSPLAGEAFFGQGTRLTVV.

DNA for the CDR3: TGTGCCAGCAGGAGGGAAGGTAGCAATCAGCCCCAGCATTTT. Translation: CASRREGSNQPQHF. The V gene is TRBV6-5, the J gene TRBJ1-5; D is unresolved. Germline V lookup: CDR1 MNHEY, CDR2 SVGAGI. The CDR3 runs 14 residues. The V end lost 6 bases, the J end lost 0 bases, and 9 bases lay between the germline ends.

The genes are TRBV5-4 and TRBJ1-2; D unresolved. V was trimmed by 0 bases and J by 0 bases, leaving 12 bases between them. Germline-derived CDR1 and CDR2 are SGHNT and YYREEE (reference sequence). The CDR3 sequence is 16 residues long. The CDR3 sequence is CASSLAGSMANYGYTF. CDR3 nucleotide sequence: TGTGCCAGCAGCTTGGCCGGTTCAATGGCTAACTATGGCTACACCTTC.

The V and J genes are TRBV19 and TRBJ1-3; 8 nucleotides agree with TRBD1. V was clipped by 4 bases and J by 4 bases; unmatched bases: 6. CDR3 length equals 15 residues. In germline, CDR1 is LNHDA, CDR2 SQIVND (reference sequence). The CDR3 here is CASSTGQGAGNTIYF. In DNA, the CDR3 is TGTGCCAGTAGTACCGGACAGGGCGCCGGAAACACCATATATTTT.

The chain is built from TRBV7-9 and TRBJ2-3; TRBD1 agrees at 10 bases. Looked up from germline, CDR1 is SEHNR and CDR2 is FQNEAQ (reference sequence). The V gene end was trimmed by 7 bases and the J gene end by 3 bases; junction bases not matched to a gene: 13. This CDR3 has 17 residues. The CDR3 region is CASNPGTGVRRTDTQYF. The DNA for the CDR3 is TGTGCCAGCAACCCCGGGACAGGGGTTCGTAGGACAGATACGCAGTATTTT.

This clone was observed a single time. This sequence joins TRBV11-1 and TRBJ2-5; D is perhaps TRBD2 (7 bases). The V end lost 4 bases, the J end lost 4 bases, and 19 bases lay between the germline ends. This CDR3 has 16 residues. From germline, CDR1 is SGHAT and CDR2 FQDESV (reference sequence). DNA for the CDR3: TGTGCCAGCAGCTCGGGGGGCCGGGGTGGGGTAGAGACCCAGTACTTC. The encoded protein is CASSSGGRGGVETQYF.

The chain joins TRBV2 to TRBJ1-2; no firm D call. Trimming left V 8 bases short and J 8 bases short, with 18 bases between. From germline, CDR1 is SNHLY and CDR2 FYNNEI. The CDR3 is 13 amino acids. The CDR3 is CASLPGGIRGYTF. The CDR3 DNA reads TGTGCCAGCCTCCCCGGAGGGATTCGCGGCTACACCTTC.